This T cell receptor (beta chain) was retrieved from a study of T cells in Graves' hyperthyroidism and ophthalmopathy. About the research overall: It was at initial diagnosis, before any treatment, that peripheral blood was collected. Findings of the study overall: Ophthalmopathy was identified by the model a median around 6 months ahead of onset. Using 13 V-J features, a model discriminated ophthalmopathy from stable hyperthyroidism.

Germline V gives CDR1 SQVTM, CDR2 ANQGSEA. The CDR3 is made up of 14 amino acids. V gave up 5 bases and J gave up 2 bases; unmatched junction bases: 6. Those patients with uncontrolled infection, other autoimmune disease, pregnancy or lactation were excluded. This clonotype was found many times. Its antigen is still unknown. Researchers amplified the TCR beta CDR3 regions from RNA transcripts. HTBI primers were the set used in a first-round RT-PCR of the TCR CDR3. TCRdb itself ran the multiplex PCR reads through MiXCR, one entry per CDR3 protein. The data hold fewer than 650,000 distinct CDR3 sequences, with roughly 14% observed a single time.

This TCR came from a woman aged 40 to 55 with Graves' ophthalmopathy. The chain employs TRBV29-1 and TRBJ2-7; 10 positions match TRBD2. Sequencing was performed on blood. The CDR3 spells CSVTTSGSTYEQYF. As DNA, the CDR3 is TGCAGCGTTACGACTAGCGGGTCGACCTACGAGCAGTACTTC.